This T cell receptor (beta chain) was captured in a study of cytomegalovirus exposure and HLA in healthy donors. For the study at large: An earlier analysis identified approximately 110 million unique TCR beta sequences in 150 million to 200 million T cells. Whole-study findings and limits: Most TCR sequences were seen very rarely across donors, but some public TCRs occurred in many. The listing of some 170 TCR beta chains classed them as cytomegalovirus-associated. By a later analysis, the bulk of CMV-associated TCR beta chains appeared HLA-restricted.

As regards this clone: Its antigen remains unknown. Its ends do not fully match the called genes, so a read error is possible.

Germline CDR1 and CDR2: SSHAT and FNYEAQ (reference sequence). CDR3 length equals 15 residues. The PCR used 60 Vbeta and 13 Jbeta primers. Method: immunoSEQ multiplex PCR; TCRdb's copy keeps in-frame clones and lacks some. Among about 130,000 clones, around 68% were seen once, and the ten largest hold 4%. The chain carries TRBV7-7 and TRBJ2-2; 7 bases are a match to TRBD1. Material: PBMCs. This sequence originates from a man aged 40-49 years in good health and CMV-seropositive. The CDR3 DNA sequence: TGTGCTAGCAGCCAAGACAGGGCGGGCACCGGGGAGCTGTTTTTT. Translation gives CASSQDRAGTGELFF.